A single sample is the source of the 29 T cell receptor beta chains below, sequenced in a study of CD8+ T cells in alopecia areata. cDNA serving as the sequencing template came from extracted, reverse transcribed RNA. TCRdb's copy holds only in-frame clones and misses some; the assay was immunoSEQ multiplex PCR. The sample shows about 98,000 clones, 35% to 50% of them seen only once. Sequencing input: CD4+ T cells sorted from blood. These receptors came from a human donor with alopecia areata.

This clone came up a few times. The V and J genes are TRBV5-1 and TRBJ2-7; the D call may be TRBD1 or TRBD2 (6 bases each). Trimming took off 0 bases at V and 3 bases at J, with 10 bases between the two ends. The CDR3 totals 14 residues. Germline CDR1 is SGHRS and CDR2 is YFSETQ. CDR3 protein: CASSLVGGDYEQYF. The DNA for the CDR3 is TGCGCCAGCAGCTTGGTCGGGGGCGACTACGAGCAGTACTTC.

V is TRBV5-1 and J is TRBJ1-2; no firm D call. Germline CDR1 reads SGHRS; CDR2 reads YFSETQ. The CDR3 has 13 residues. The germline V and J ends were trimmed by 4 bases and 3 bases, with 10 bases remaining between them. The CDR3 region has the DNA TGCGCCAGCAGCATCGACACGGACTATGGCTACACCTTC. This encodes CASSIDTDYGYTF.

About this clone: The sample has other DNA sequences that encode this CDR3 too. This chain connects TRBV30 to TRBJ2-3; 8 bases align to TRBD1. CDR3 length: 13 residues. CDR1 is GTSNPN, CDR2 SVGIG, per germline (reference sequence). V lost 3 bases, J lost 1 base, and 0 bases stayed unmatched. Written as DNA, the CDR3 is TGTGCCTGGAGGGACAGGGGCACAGATACGCAGTATTTT. This translates into CAWRDRGTDTQYF. The full variable domain, its missing parts supplied by reference TRBV30 and TRBJ2-3, is SQTIHQWPATLVQPVGSPLSLECTVEGTSNPNLYWYRQAAGRGLQLLFYSVGIGQISSEVPQNLSASRPQDRQFILSSKKLLLSDSGFYLCAWRDRGTDTQYFGPGTRLTVL.

V usage is TRBV4-1 and J usage is TRBJ2-1; the match to TRBD2 covers 9 bases. After removal of 2 bases from V and 13 bases from J, the junction contained 6 bases not matched to a gene. CDR1 MGHRA and CDR2 YSYEKL come from the germline V gene. The CDR3 length is 13 residues. CDR3 sequence: CASSQLPLAGQFF. For the CDR3, the DNA is TGCGCCAGCAGCCAACTCCCACTAGCGGGTCAGTTCTTC.

The CDR3 here is CAWSADIFEPADEQFF. For the CDR3, the DNA is TGTGCCTGGAGTGCAGACATTTTCGAACCGGCGGATGAGCAGTTCTTC. This chain joins TRBV30 and TRBJ2-1; D not certain. CDR1 is GTSNPN, CDR2 SVGIG, per germline (reference sequence). The V and J ends lost 1 base and 8 bases respectively, with 21 bases between them. The CDR3 has 16 residues.

Only a few counts were recorded for this clone. V gene TRBV30 combines with J gene TRBJ2-7; the D is unclear. There are 12 residues in the CDR3. CDR1 is GTSNPN and CDR2 is SVGIG in the germline V gene (reference sequence). V shed 1 base and J shed 0 bases, with 4 bases lying between them. DNA of the CDR3: TGTGCCTGGAGTGCCGCCTCCTACGAGCAGTACTTC. It is translated as CAWSAASYEQYF.

The chain carries TRBV2 and TRBJ2-5, with D perhaps assigned TRBD1 or TRBD2 (5 bases each). The CDR3 is 14 residues long. Germline CDR1 is SNHLY and CDR2 is FYNNEI. The V end lost 4 bases, the J end lost 4 bases, and 13 bases lay between the germline ends. The CDR3 loop is CASSVGVVGETQYF. The CDR3 region has the DNA TGTGCCAGCAGTGTGGGGGTGGTGGGAGAGACCCAGTACTTC.

This clone was seen a handful of times. The V call is TRBV18, the J call TRBJ2-7, with 9 bases fitting TRBD1. V lost 3 bases and J lost 4; bases outside the gene matches: 7. This CDR3 has 15 amino acids. CDR1 and CDR2 (germline): KGHSH, LQKENI. CDR3 DNA sequence: TGTGCCAGCTCACCCTCGGGGGACAGGGCATACGAGCAGTACTTC. Amino acids: CASSPSGDRAYEQYF.

The chain joins TRBV23-1 to TRBJ2-7; D tentatively reads TRBD1 or TRBD2 (5 bases each). TRBV23-1 is flagged as an ORF with uncertain function. The CDR3 contains 13 residues. Trimming removed 5 bases at V and 4 bases at J, with 12 bases between. In DNA, the CDR3 is TGCGCCAGCAGTAAAGGGACCGCTTACGAGCAGTACTTC. Protein sequence: CASSKGTAYEQYF.

In its sample, this clone was seen a few times. The V and J genes are TRBV7-2 and TRBJ2-7, with TRBD2 matching over 9 bases. CDR3 length equals 15 residues. The germline CDR1 and CDR2 sequences are SGHTA and FQGNSA. With 2 bases clipped from V and 0 bases from J, the junction kept 2 bases outside the gene matches. The CDR3 nucleotides read TGTGCCAGCAGCTTATTGCGGGAGGGCTCCTACGAGCAGTACTTC. Its translation is CASSLLREGSYEQYF.

The rearrangement uses TRBV4-2 and TRBJ1-1; D uncertain. V was trimmed by 0 bases and J by 2 bases, leaving 10 bases between them. The germline gives CDR1 LGHNA, CDR2 YNFKEQ. The CDR3 is 15 amino acids. The DNA of the CDR3 is TGTGCCAGCAGCCAAGATCCGGGTGTTAACACTGAAGCTTTCTTT. Translating gives CASSQDPGVNTEAFF.

Concerning this clone itself: This sample includes further DNA sequences coding for the same CDR3. V is TRBV18 and J is TRBJ2-5, with no clear D. This CDR3 has 11 residues. V lost 1 base and J 3 bases, leaving 0 bases between the germline ends. Germline assignment: CDR1 KGHSH and CDR2 LQKENI. The CDR3 spells CASSPQETQYF. In nucleotides, the CDR3 is TGTGCCAGCTCACCACAAGAGACCCAGTACTTC.

The rearrangement links TRBV20-1 to TRBJ2-7, with TRBD1 as a possible D gene (5 bases). Germline loops: CDR1 DFQATT, CDR2 SNEGSKA (reference sequence). The CDR3 sequence is 11 residues long. The V end was cut by 7 bases, the J end by 1 base, with 8 bases between. The DNA of the CDR3 is TGCAGTGTTAGGGGATCCTACGAGCAGTACTTC. Its translation is CSVRGSYEQYF.

In its sample, this clone was seen a few times. The genes are TRBV29-1 and TRBJ2-1, with TRBD2 as a possible D gene (7 bases). CDR1 is SQVTM, CDR2 ANQGSEA, per germline. V lost 7 bases and J 4 bases, leaving 17 bases between the germline ends. This CDR3 has 14 amino acids. The DNA of the CDR3 is TGCAGCGCAAACAAAGGGGGGGAATACAATGAGCAGTTCTTC. Translating gives CSANKGGEYNEQFF.

This chain links TRBV14 with TRBJ2-7; D unresolved. V was trimmed by 4 bases and J by 6 bases, leaving 19 bases between them. Germline-derived CDR1 and CDR2 are SGHDN and FVKESK. The CDR3 has 15 residues. Here the CDR3 reads CASSPKPTPPAEQYF. The CDR3 DNA reads TGTGCCAGCAGCCCGAAGCCGACACCCCCTGCCGAGCAGTACTTC.

About this clone: A read error may produce the germline difference seen at one junction end. The chain's CDR3 is CASSQDRDSHEQYF. In DNA, the CDR3 is TGTGCCAGCAGCCAGGACAGGGACTCCCACGAGCAGTACTTC. The rearrangement uses TRBV5-7 and TRBJ2-7; 8 positions agree with TRBD1. TRBV5-7 is an open reading frame, and its role is uncertain. The CDR3 is 14 residues long.

The chain carries TRBV7-2 and TRBJ2-1; 11 nucleotides align to TRBD2. CDR1 and CDR2 (germline): SGHTA, FQGNSA. The CDR3 is made up of 14 amino acids. With V trimmed by 5 bases and J by 6 bases, 3 bases remained unmatched. CDR3 protein: CASSRTSGPNEQFF. The DNA for the CDR3 is TGTGCCAGCAGCCGGACTAGCGGGCCCAATGAGCAGTTCTTC.

The chain employs TRBV5-6 and TRBJ1-1; D call uncertain. The CDR3 totals 12 residues. The V gene's germline CDR1 is SGHDT and CDR2 YYEEEE. The ends were cut back, 6 bases at V and 0 bases at J, with 6 bases in the middle. This CDR3 is CASTDLNTEAFF. The DNA for the CDR3 is TGTGCCAGCACCGACCTGAACACTGAAGCTTTCTTT.

The V call is TRBV30, the J call TRBJ2-1, with D possibly TRBD1 on 5 matching bases. The CDR3 contains 15 residues. V gave up 3 bases and J gave up 2 bases, with 14 bases separating them. The V gene's germline CDR1 is GTSNPN and CDR2 SVGIG (reference sequence). Here the CDR3 reads CAWRMGYRTYNEQFF. Written as DNA, the CDR3 is TGTGCCTGGAGAATGGGGTACAGGACCTACAATGAGCAGTTCTTC.

The chain employs TRBV7-5 and TRBJ2-7. TRBV7-5 is deemed a pseudogene. The CDR3 runs 9 residues. The DNA for the CDR3 is TGTGCCGGAGGGGGCGAGCAGTACTTC. Translation gives CAGGGEQYF.

CDR3 nucleotide sequence: TGTGCCAGCAGCTTAATGTCCGGGGAGACAGAGACCCAGTACTTC. Protein product: CASSLMSGETETQYF. The chain recombines TRBV7-9 with TRBJ2-5; the D gene is possibly TRBD2 (5 bases). This CDR3 has 15 amino acids. Per germline, CDR1 SEHNR and CDR2 FQNEAQ (reference sequence). V was pared by 2 bases and J by 4 bases, with 14 bases between.

In this sample, this clone turned up a few times. The CDR3 bases are TGTGCCAGCAGCTTGGGCAGGGCTGCAGATACGCAGTATTTT. Its translation: CASSLGRAADTQYF. V gene TRBV7-2 combines with J gene TRBJ2-3, with D perhaps TRBD1 (5 bases). Per the germline V gene, CDR1 is SGHTA and CDR2 is FQGNSA. Trimming took 3 bases from V and 4 from J, leaving 11 bases between them. CDR3 size: 14 residues. The full variable domain, completed using reference TRBV7-2 and TRBJ2-3, is GAGVSQSPSNKVTEKGKDVELRCDPISGHTALYWYRQSLGQGLEFLIYFQGNSAPDKSGLPSDRFSAERTGGSVSTLTIQRTQQEDSAVYLCASSLGRAADTQYFGPGTRLTVL.

This clone was seen a few times. The genes are TRBV29-1 and TRBJ2-1, with a tentative D call TRBD2 (6 bases). CDR3 size: 11 residues. V lost 6 bases, J lost 12 bases, and 15 bases lay in between. Germline values: CDR1 SQVTM, CDR2 ANQGSEA. This CDR3 is CSVATGGWQFF. The CDR3 bases are TGCAGCGTAGCCACAGGAGGGTGGCAGTTCTTC.

The gene calls are TRBV30 and TRBJ2-6; D is undetermined. V was trimmed by 1 base and J by 0 bases, leaving 4 bases between them. Germline CDR1 reads GTSNPN; CDR2 reads SVGIG (reference sequence). The CDR3 extends over 14 amino acids. CDR3 amino acids: CAWSGYSGANVLTF. In nucleotides, the CDR3 is TGTGCCTGGAGTGGCTACTCTGGGGCCAACGTCCTGACTTTC.

This clone was observed a few times. The V and J genes are TRBV5-8 and TRBJ2-5; D is ambiguous. Germline V gives CDR1 SGHTS, CDR2 YDEGEE. There are 11 residues in the CDR3. V was clipped by 6 bases and J by 2 bases, with 5 bases between them. The CDR3 spells CASTRQETQYF. The DNA for the CDR3 is TGTGCCAGCACCCGACAAGAGACCCAGTACTTC.

The chain uses TRBV7-2 and TRBJ2-7; 11 bases fit TRBD2. The CDR3 contains 15 residues. Germline CDR1 is SGHTA and CDR2 is FQGNSA. Trimming took 3 bases from V and 5 from J; bases not matched to a gene: 6. The CDR3 DNA reads as TGTGCCAGCAGCTTCTTAGCGGGAGGGATCGACGAGCAGTACTTC. Its translation is CASSFLAGGIDEQYF. The full variable domain, completed using reference TRBV7-2 and TRBJ2-7, is GAGVSQSPSNKVTEKGKDVELRCDPISGHTALYWYRQSLGQGLEFLIYFQGNSAPDKSGLPSDRFSAERTGGSVSTLTIQRTQQEDSAVYLCASSFLAGGIDEQYFGPGTRLTVT.

The J gene is TRBJ2-5, the V gene TRBV29-1; 11 bases fit TRBD2. The CDR3 covers 13 residues. Unmatched junction bases numbered 5, after V lost 5 bases and J lost 6 bases. In germline, CDR1 is SQVTM, CDR2 ANQGSEA. The CDR3 nucleotides read TGCAGCGTTATAGCGGGAGGGGAGAAGACCCAGTACTTC. Translation gives CSVIAGGEKTQYF.

This clone was seen once. The chain joins TRBV5-1 to TRBJ2-3; 9 nucleotides line up with TRBD2. This CDR3 spans 16 amino acids. Germline CDR1 SGHRS, CDR2 YFSETQ. V dropped 0 bases and J dropped 0; count of bases not matched to a gene: 2. CDR3 protein: CASSLGGRASTDTQYF. The CDR3, as DNA: TGCGCCAGCAGCTTGGGCGGGAGGGCGAGCACAGATACGCAGTATTTT.

In DNA, the CDR3 is TGTGCCAGCAGTCGACCCGTGTCCTACGAGCAGTACTTC. Protein sequence: CASSRPVSYEQYF. The V gene is TRBV6-5, the J gene TRBJ2-7; no definite D call. The CDR3 contains 13 residues. Germline CDR1 MNHEY, CDR2 SVGAGI. Trimming took off 5 bases at V and 1 base at J, with 9 bases between the two ends.